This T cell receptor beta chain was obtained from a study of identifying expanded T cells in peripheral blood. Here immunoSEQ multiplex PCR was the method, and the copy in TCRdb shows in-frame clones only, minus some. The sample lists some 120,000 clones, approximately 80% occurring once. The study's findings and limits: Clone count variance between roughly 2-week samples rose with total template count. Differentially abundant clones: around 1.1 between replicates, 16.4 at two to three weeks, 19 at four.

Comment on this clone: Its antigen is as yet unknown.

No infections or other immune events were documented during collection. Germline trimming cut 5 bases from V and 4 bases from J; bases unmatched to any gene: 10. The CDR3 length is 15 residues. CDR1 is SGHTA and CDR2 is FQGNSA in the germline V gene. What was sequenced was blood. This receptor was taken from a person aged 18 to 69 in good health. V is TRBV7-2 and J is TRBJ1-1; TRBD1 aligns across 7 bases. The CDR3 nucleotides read TGTGCCAGCAGCGACAGGGTCGGGGCAGTCACTGAAGCTTTCTTT. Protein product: CASSDRVGAVTEAFF.